The clone carrying this T cell receptor (beta chain) was found a few times. No antigen is known for it. The data are from a study of blood T cells in healthy people across ages. Regarding the study as a whole: Measured against age, TCR beta diversity per million T cells decreased in a roughly linear manner.

Primers used in a second PCR of about 6 to 11 cycles were a sample-barcoded 5' primer and a J-beta primer mix. TCRdb re-called the 5' RACE reads through MiXCR, storing one row per CDR3 protein. This repertoire shows hundreds of thousands of distinct CDR3 sequences, under 25% found once; its top ten account for approximately 3.7%. The germline V gene encodes CDR1 SNHLY and CDR2 FYNNEI. There are 13 residues in the CDR3. Trimming at V came to 8 bases and at J to 5 bases, leaving 8 bases not matched to a gene. Sequencing was carried out using blood. The receptor was derived from a man between 65 and 80 years old in good health. This chain links TRBV2 with TRBJ2-5; 7 bases align to TRBD2. This CDR3 is CASGRDYAETQYF. The DNA for the CDR3 is TGTGCCAGCGGCAGGGACTACGCGGAGACCCAGTACTTC.